This entry lists 2 T cell receptor beta chains sequenced from one sample in a study of CD8+ T cells in alopecia areata. Sample treatment: oral pan-JAK inhibitor, 5-10 mg twice daily. RNA extraction and reverse transcription yielded cDNA as sequencing template. The data were produced by immunoSEQ multiplex PCR, yet TCRdb's version contains in-frame clones alone and is incomplete. The data hold roughly 200,000 clones, with 50% to 65% observed a single time. Here the sequenced sample was CD8+ T cells sorted from blood, taken at week 24, from a patient treated with tofacitinib. The receptors stem from a human donor with alopecia areata.

V is TRBV30 and J is TRBJ2-7; 7 bases fit TRBD1. After removal of 5 bases from V and 0 bases from J, the junction contained 4 bases not matched to a gene. The CDR3 has 13 residues. The germline V gene encodes CDR1 GTSNPN and CDR2 SVGIG (reference sequence). As DNA, the CDR3 is TGTGCCTGGTCATGGGACAGCTCCTACGAGCAGTACTTC. Amino acid sequence: CAWSWDSSYEQYF. Full variable domain (outside the CDR3, taken from reference TRBV30 and TRBJ2-7): SQTIHQWPATLVQPVGSPLSLECTVEGTSNPNLYWYRQAAGRGLQLLFYSVGIGQISSEVPQNLSASRPQDRQFILSSKKLLLSDSGFYLCAWSWDSSYEQYFGPGTRLTVT.

The chain combines TRBV11-2 with TRBJ2-3; TRBD2 is a possible D gene (7 bases). This CDR3 comprises 16 residues. The V gene's germline CDR1 is SGHAT and CDR2 FQNNGV. V was pared by 5 bases and J by 0 bases, with 15 bases between. CDR3 amino acids: CASSPGAGASTDTQYF. CDR3 sequence (DNA): TGTGCCAGCAGCCCCGGTGCGGGGGCTAGCACAGATACGCAGTATTTT.